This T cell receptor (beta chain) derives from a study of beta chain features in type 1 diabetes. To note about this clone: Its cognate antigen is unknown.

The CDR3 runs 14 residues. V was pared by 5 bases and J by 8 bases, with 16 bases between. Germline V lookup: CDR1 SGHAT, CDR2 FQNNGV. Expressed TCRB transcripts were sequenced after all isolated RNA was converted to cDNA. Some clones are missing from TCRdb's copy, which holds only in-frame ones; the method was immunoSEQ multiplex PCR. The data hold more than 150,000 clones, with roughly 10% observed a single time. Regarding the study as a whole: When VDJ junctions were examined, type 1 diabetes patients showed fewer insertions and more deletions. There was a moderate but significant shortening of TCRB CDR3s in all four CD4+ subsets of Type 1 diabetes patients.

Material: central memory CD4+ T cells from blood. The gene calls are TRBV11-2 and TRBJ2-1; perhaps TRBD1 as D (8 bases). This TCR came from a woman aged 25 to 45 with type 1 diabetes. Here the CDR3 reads CASSLWTGRDEQFF. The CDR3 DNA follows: TGTGCCAGCAGCCTTTGGACAGGGAGGGATGAGCAGTTCTTC.